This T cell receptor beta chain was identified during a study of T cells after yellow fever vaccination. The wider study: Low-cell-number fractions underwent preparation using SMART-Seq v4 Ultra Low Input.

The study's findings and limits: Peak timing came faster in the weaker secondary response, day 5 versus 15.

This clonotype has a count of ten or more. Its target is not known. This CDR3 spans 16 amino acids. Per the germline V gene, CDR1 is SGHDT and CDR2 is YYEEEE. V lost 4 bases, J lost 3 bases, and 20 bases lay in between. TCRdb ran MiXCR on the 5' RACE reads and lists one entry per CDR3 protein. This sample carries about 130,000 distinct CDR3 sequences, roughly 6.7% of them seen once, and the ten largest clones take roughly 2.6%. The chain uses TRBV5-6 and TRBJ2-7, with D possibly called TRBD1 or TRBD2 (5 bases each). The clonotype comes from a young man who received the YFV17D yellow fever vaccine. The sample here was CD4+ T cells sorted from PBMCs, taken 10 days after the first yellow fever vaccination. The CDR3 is CASSLGGPGRLYEQYF. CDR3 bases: TGTGCCAGCAGCCTCGGAGGACCGGGACGGCTCTACGAGCAGTACTTC.